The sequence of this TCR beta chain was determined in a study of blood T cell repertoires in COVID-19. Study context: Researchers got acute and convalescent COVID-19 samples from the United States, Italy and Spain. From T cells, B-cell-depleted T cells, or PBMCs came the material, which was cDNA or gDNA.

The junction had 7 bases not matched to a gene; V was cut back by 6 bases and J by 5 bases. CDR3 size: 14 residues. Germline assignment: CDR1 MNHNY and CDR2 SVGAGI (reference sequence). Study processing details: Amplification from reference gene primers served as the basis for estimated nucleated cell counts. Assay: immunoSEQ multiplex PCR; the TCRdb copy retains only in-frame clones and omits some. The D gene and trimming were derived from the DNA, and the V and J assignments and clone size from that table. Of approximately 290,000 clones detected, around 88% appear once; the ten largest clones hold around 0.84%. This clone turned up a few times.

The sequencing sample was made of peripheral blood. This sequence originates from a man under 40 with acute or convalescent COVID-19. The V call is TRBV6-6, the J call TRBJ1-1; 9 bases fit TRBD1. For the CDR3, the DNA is TGTGCCAGCAGGCAACAGGGGGCCGGTACTGAAGCTTTCTTT. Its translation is CASRQQGAGTEAFF.